One sample yielded the 24 T cell receptor beta chains listed below, sequenced in a study of blood T cell repertoires in COVID-19. The protocol was immunoSEQ multiplex PCR, while the TCRdb copy is restricted to in-frame clones and leaves out a portion. This sample has around 250,000 clones, with approximately 82% found just once. Sequenced material: peripheral blood. Receptors were obtained from a man under 40 who had recovered from COVID-19.

The chain recombines TRBV18 with TRBJ1-1, with 11 bases identical to TRBD1. The J segment lost 8 bases and the V segment lost 3 bases, leaving 8 bases of the junction unmatched. Looked up from germline, CDR1 is KGHSH and CDR2 is LQKENI. The CDR3 length is 15 residues. The CDR3 DNA is TGTGCCAGCTCACCCTCCTGGACAGGGGGCGACGAAGCTTTCTTT. Residues: CASSPSWTGGDEAFF.

This clone was observed a few times. The V gene is TRBV13, the J gene TRBJ1-5; 10 nucleotides agree with TRBD1. Trimming removed 3 bases from V and 0 bases from J; junction bases left unmatched: 11. Germline V gene data show CDR1 as PRHDT and CDR2 as FYEKMQ (reference sequence). The CDR3 consists of 19 residues. This CDR3 is CASSFSGTGDLYSNQPQHF. The CDR3 DNA follows: TGTGCCAGCAGCTTCTCCGGGACAGGGGACCTTTATAGCAATCAGCCCCAGCATTTT.

The chain recombines TRBV3-1 (or the pseudogene TRBV3-2) with TRBJ2-3; D possibly corresponds to TRBD1 (5 bases). The CDR3 totals 15 residues. Germline V gene data show CDR1 as LGHDT and CDR2 as YNNKEL (reference sequence). V was shortened by 2 bases and J by 5 bases, with 14 bases between the two germline ends. The chain's CDR3 is CASSQFRGGIDTQYF. In nucleotides, the CDR3 is TGTGCCAGCAGCCAATTTAGGGGTGGGATAGATACGCAGTATTTT.

DNA of the CDR3: TGTGCCAGCAGTTACGTGGGGGAGGGATCCGAGCAGTACGTC. Translation: CASSYVGEGSEQYV. V usage is TRBV6-6 and J usage is TRBJ2-7; 7 positions match TRBD2. The V segment lost 2 bases and the J segment 6 bases; nucleotides outside the gene matches: 7. Germline loops: CDR1 MNHNY, CDR2 SVGAGI (reference sequence). This CDR3 region has 14 residues.

The V call is TRBV28, the J call TRBJ2-1; TRBD2 agrees at 9 bases. Germline V CDR1 and CDR2: MDHEN, SYDVKM. With 7 bases clipped from V and 7 bases from J, the junction kept 11 bases outside the gene matches. The CDR3 contains 15 residues. The CDR3 DNA is TGTGCCAGCACCCCTTGGGCGGGGGGGAAGAATGAGCAGTTCTTC. It specifies CASTPWAGGKNEQFF.

The chain combines TRBV9 with TRBJ2-1, with D possibly being TRBD1 (6 bases). Germline lookup yields CDR1 SGDLS and CDR2 YYNGEE. Trimming took off 0 bases at V and 2 bases at J, with 12 bases between the two ends. CDR3 length equals 16 residues. This chain's CDR3 is CASSVGGGPTYNEQFF. The CDR3 DNA follows: TGTGCCAGCAGCGTAGGAGGGGGACCAACCTACAATGAGCAGTTCTTC.

The rearrangement links TRBV7-6 to TRBJ1-1; perhaps TRBD1 as D (5 bases). The CDR3 sequence is 16 residues long. The germline V gene encodes CDR1 SGHVS and CDR2 FNYEAQ. Trimming removed 2 bases at V and 1 base at J, with 14 bases between. CDR3 bases: TGTGCCAGCAGCTTAAGTGACAGACTCCCGAACACTGAAGCTTTCTTT. Its translation is CASSLSDRLPNTEAFF.

The chain links TRBV7-2 to TRBJ1-2; no clear D gene. Germline assignment: CDR1 SGHTA and CDR2 FQGNSA. Trimming cost V 8 bases and J 8 bases, with 33 bases left between them. This CDR3 contains 18 residues. In DNA form, the CDR3 reads TGTGCCAGCCCCCCCGACGGATGGATCTATTCGTATCAGAGGGGCTACACCTTC. Translated, it gives CASPPDGWIYSYQRGYTF.

J is TRBJ2-3 and V is TRBV9, with 8 bases aligning to TRBD2. Germline V CDR1 and CDR2: SGDLS, YYNGEE. The CDR3 contains 15 residues. V trimming: 0 bases; J trimming: 2 bases; junction bases outside the gene matches: 2. The CDR3, as DNA: TGTGCCAGCAGCGTAGGCGGGGGGATCACAGATACGCAGTATTTT. Its protein product is CASSVGGGITDTQYF. The full variable domain, in which reference TRBV9 and TRBJ2-3 provide the parts outside the CDR3, is DSGVTQTPKHLITATGQRVTLRCSPRSGDLSVYWYQQSLDQGLQFLIQYYNGEERAKGNILERFSAQQFPDLHSELNLSSLELGDSALYFCASSVGGGITDTQYFGPGTRLTVL.

This chain uses TRBV7-8 with TRBJ2-2; TRBD1 aligns across 11 bases. CDR3 length equals 19 residues. The germline CDR1 and CDR2 sequences are SGHVS and FQNEAQ. V was clipped by 4 bases and J by 0 bases; unmatched bases: 10. CDR3 coding DNA: TGTGCCAGCAGCTCCGGGACAGGGGGTACGATAGCGAACACCGGGGAGCTGTTTTTT. Its translation: CASSSGTGGTIANTGELFF. Drawing the rest from reference TRBV7-8 and TRBJ2-2, the complete variable domain is GAGVSQSPRYKVAKRGQDVALRCDPISGHVSLFWYQQALGQGPEFLTYFQNEAQLDKSGLPSDRFFAERPEGSVSTLKIQRTQQEDSAVYLCASSSGTGGTIANTGELFFGEGSRLTVL.

The chain employs TRBV18 and TRBJ1-1; D is unclear. CDR3 length equals 14 residues. Germline CDR1 is KGHSH and CDR2 is LQKENI. Between the trimmed V and J ends, which lost 3 bases and 3 bases, there was a span of 11 bases. In nucleotides, the CDR3 is TGTGCCAGCTCACCGGGCACTTCCTACACTGAAGCTTTCTTT. It is translated as CASSPGTSYTEAFF.

This sequence joins TRBV4-1 and TRBJ2-7; possible D gene TRBD1, 7 bases. Deletions cut 2 bases from V and 3 bases from J, with 14 bases between. CDR1 MGHRA and CDR2 YSYEKL come from the germline V gene. This CDR3 has 15 residues. The CDR3: CASSQLAGGYYEQYF. The CDR3 DNA reads TGCGCCAGCAGCCAACTGGCAGGGGGGTACTACGAGCAGTACTTC.

CDR3 in DNA: TGTGCCAGCAGCGTCAGGGTCCCGAAATGGGGCTACACCTTC. Amino acids: CASSVRVPKWGYTF. The chain is built from TRBV7-9 and TRBJ1-2, with D perhaps matching TRBD1 (5 bases). The germline V gene encodes CDR1 SEHNR and CDR2 FQNEAQ (reference sequence). V was cut by 5 bases and J by 8 bases, with 18 bases left in between. This CDR3 contains 14 residues.

The sample holds a few counts of this clone. The CDR3 sequence: CASGLDAGVWGYTF. For the CDR3, the DNA is TGTGCTAGTGGTTTGGACGCGGGGGTTTGGGGCTACACCTTC. The chain employs TRBV12-5 and TRBJ1-2; possible D gene TRBD1, 5 bases. V was pared by 1 base and J by 8 bases, with 14 bases between. The V gene's germline CDR1 is LGHNT and CDR2 FRNRAP. The CDR3 has 14 residues.

This clone was seen once. The chain links TRBV7-8 to TRBJ2-7; a possible D gene is TRBD2 (5 bases). The CDR3 is 14 residues long. Trimming took off 5 bases at V and 1 base at J, with 12 bases between the two ends. Germline V gene lookup returns CDR1 SGHVS and CDR2 FQNEAQ. The CDR3 region is CASSPRRQSYEQYF. The CDR3 DNA follows: TGTGCCAGCAGCCCGCGGAGGCAATCCTACGAGCAGTACTTC.

The rearrangement joins TRBV10-1 to TRBJ2-3, with TRBD1 matching 7 bases. The trim removed 7 bases at V and 2 bases at J, leaving 9 bases unmatched. Germline V gives CDR1 WNHNN, CDR2 SYGVQD (reference sequence). The CDR3 has 15 residues. For the CDR3, the DNA is TGCGCCAGCAATTCCGGGACAGCAAACACAGATACGCAGTATTTT. Its translation is CASNSGTANTDTQYF.

The chain combines TRBV5-1 with TRBJ2-1, with 8 bases lining up with TRBD2. The junction had 3 bases not matched to a gene; V was cut back by 7 bases and J by 9 bases. This CDR3 is 11 amino acids long. Per germline, CDR1 SGHRS and CDR2 YFSETQ. The CDR3 protein is CASLRGVEQFF. The CDR3 nucleotides read TGCGCCAGCTTGCGGGGGGTTGAGCAGTTCTTC.

The genes are TRBV6-5 and TRBJ1-2; D is perhaps TRBD1 (5 bases). The CDR3 totals 14 residues. V gave up 2 bases and J gave up 6 bases, with 13 bases separating them. The germline V gene encodes CDR1 MNHEY and CDR2 SVGAGI. CDR3 sequence reads: CASSYTGHPDGYTF. Written as DNA, the CDR3 is TGTGCCAGCAGTTACACCGGACACCCCGATGGCTACACCTTC.

The CDR3 nucleotides are TGTGCCAGTAGTAATTTAGCGGGGGGGCTTGATACGCAGTATTTT. As protein: CASSNLAGGLDTQYF. J is TRBJ2-3 and V is TRBV19, with 11 bases that match TRBD2. V dropped 4 bases and J dropped 6; count of bases not matched to a gene: 6. This CDR3 region has 15 residues. Germline V gene data show CDR1 as LNHDA and CDR2 as SQIVND (reference sequence). The complete variable domain, with remaining parts taken from reference TRBV19 and TRBJ2-3, reads DGGITQSPKYLFRKEGQNVTLSCEQNLNHDAMYWYRQDPGQGLRLIYYSQIVNDFQKGDIAEGYSVSREKKESFPLTVTSAQKNPTAFYLCASSNLAGGLDTQYFGPGTRLTVL.

The gene calls are TRBV27 and TRBJ2-5; 8 bases line up with TRBD1. This CDR3 has 14 amino acids. The germline CDR1 and CDR2 sequences are MNHEY and SMNVEV (reference sequence). The trim removed 2 bases at V and 1 base at J, leaving 0 bases unmatched. The CDR3 spells CASSLDRGQETQYF. The CDR3 DNA reads TGTGCCAGCAGTTTAGACAGGGGCCAAGAGACCCAGTACTTC.

The V and J genes are TRBV6-4 and TRBJ1-6; 9 bases agree with TRBD1. Germline CDR1 is MRHNA and CDR2 is SNTAGT. Unmatched junction bases numbered 7, after V lost 6 bases and J lost 7 bases. This CDR3 is built from 15 residues. This chain's CDR3 is CASSRDRVGNSPLHF. CDR3 DNA sequence: TGTGCCAGCAGCAGGGACAGGGTTGGCAATTCACCCCTCCACTTT.

The chain is built from TRBV14 and TRBJ2-2; TRBD2 matches at 16 bases. CDR1 is SGHDN and CDR2 is FVKESK in the germline V gene. The CDR3 has 16 amino acids. Trimming removed 4 bases from V and 5 bases from J; junction bases left unmatched: 1. CDR3 loop: CASSPGLAGGTGELFF. CDR3 sequence (DNA): TGTGCCAGCAGCCCGGGACTAGCGGGGGGGACCGGGGAGCTGTTTTTT.

The rearrangement links TRBV14 to TRBJ1-2, with 7 bases aligning to TRBD1. V gave up 6 bases and J gave up 8 bases; unmatched junction bases: 9. Germline V gene lookup returns CDR1 SGHDN and CDR2 FVKESK. The CDR3 has 13 amino acids. Here the CDR3 reads CASRLQGHRGYTF. The CDR3 coding sequence is TGTGCCAGCAGATTACAGGGGCATCGGGGCTACACCTTC. Full variable domain (rest looked up from reference TRBV14 and TRBJ1-2): EAGVTQFPSHSVIEKGQTVTLRCDPISGHDNLYWYRRVMGKEIKFLLHFVKESKQDESGMPNNRFLAERTGGTYSTLKVQPAELEDSGVYFCASRLQGHRGYTFGSGTRLTVV.

This sequence joins TRBV24-1 and TRBJ2-2; 7 bases align to TRBD1. The CDR3 runs to 16 residues. The germline V gene has CDR1 KGHDR and CDR2 SFDVKD. V lost 3 bases, J lost 9 bases, and 12 bases stayed unmatched. The chain's CDR3 is CATSDAYKQGDRELFF. The CDR3 DNA sequence: TGTGCCACCAGTGATGCCTACAAGCAGGGGGACCGGGAGCTGTTTTTT.